This TCR beta chain was recovered during a study of T cell clones after liver transplantation. Study-level information: TCRbeta sequencing after a pre-transplant mixed lymphocyte reaction identified graft-donor-reactive clones, later tracked in post-transplant blood.

Profiling relied on immunoSEQ multiplex PCR, and the TCRdb table lists in-frame clones only, not all of them. The sample consists of tens of thousands of clones, roughly 70% of them appearing once. This CDR3 has 15 residues. CDR1 is MNHNS and CDR2 is SASEGT in the germline V gene. V dropped 6 bases and J dropped 8; count of bases not matched to a gene: 9. This clonotype was obtained from a human patient who received a liver transplant. Some T cells may originate from the graft donor. Sequenced here: CD4+ T cells from blood, sampled at the 22-month timepoint. The J gene is TRBJ1-4, the V gene TRBV6-1, with TRBD1 matching over 10 bases. The CDR3 here is CASRDRGSRGEKLFF. In DNA, the CDR3 is TGTGCCAGCAGGGACAGGGGGTCGAGGGGAGAAAAACTGTTTTTT.